This TCR beta chain originates from a study of STAT5B mutations in CD4+ large granular lymphocyte leukemia. Control samples were healthy donors' buffy coats. CDR3 length equals 15 residues. V was clipped by 3 bases and J by 4 bases; unmatched bases: 8. The germline V gene encodes CDR1 SGHRS and CDR2 YFSETQ. Clones were read by immunoSEQ multiplex PCR, and TCRdb kept only the in-frame ones, dropping some. The repertoire holds 48,000 or so clones, with roughly 72% as singletons. Sequencing input: CD4+ T cells from blood buffy coats. The genes are TRBV5-1 and TRBJ2-3; 7 positions match TRBD2. This receptor was taken from a human donor in good health. Written as DNA, the CDR3 is TGCGCCAGCAGCTCCCTCGGGGGAGGGGCAGATACGCAGTATTTT. Its translation: CASSSLGGGADTQYF.